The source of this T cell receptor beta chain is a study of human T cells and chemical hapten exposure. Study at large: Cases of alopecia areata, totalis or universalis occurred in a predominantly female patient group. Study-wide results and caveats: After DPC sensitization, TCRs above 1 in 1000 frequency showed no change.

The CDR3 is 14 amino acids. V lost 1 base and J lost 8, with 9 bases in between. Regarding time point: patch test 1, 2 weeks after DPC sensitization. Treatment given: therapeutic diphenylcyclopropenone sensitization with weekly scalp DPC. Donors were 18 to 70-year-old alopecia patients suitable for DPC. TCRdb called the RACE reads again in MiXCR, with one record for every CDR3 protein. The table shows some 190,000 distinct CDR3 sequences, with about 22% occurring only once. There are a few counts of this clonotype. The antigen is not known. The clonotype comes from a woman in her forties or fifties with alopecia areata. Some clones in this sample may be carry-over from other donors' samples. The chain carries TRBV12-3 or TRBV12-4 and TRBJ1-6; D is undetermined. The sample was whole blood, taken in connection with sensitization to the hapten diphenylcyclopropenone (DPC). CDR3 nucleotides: TGTGCCAGCAGTTTAGGTCTGCCCTATTCACCCCTCCACTTT. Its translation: CASSLGLPYSPLHF.